A single sample gave rise to the 6 T cell receptor beta chains below, sequenced in a study of regulatory T cells in long-lasting Graves disease (dated by TCRdb to the early 2020s). Receptor libraries were prepared by multiplex PCR. For sequencing, an Illumina HiSeq 4000 was employed. TCR beta libraries were built with iRepertoire HTBI primers and Arm-PCR amplification of CDR3 regions. The public sequencing data were trimmed at Q25 with fastp and processed into clonotypes with MiXCR by TCRdb, which kept only in-frame beta chains. Each record represents a unique CDR3 protein, reported with the most common genes and DNA among its rows. This sample lists 390,000 or so distinct CDR3 sequences; approximately 12% were detected once. In total, the top ten clones hold approximately 20% of the sample. The intended sense of this specimen's time point label: newly diagnosed GD, antithyroid drugs for less than 3 months. For both TCR sequencing and RNA sequencing, RNA was extracted from PBMCs using TRIzol.

These data were also reused for a study on T cells in Graves' hyperthyroidism and ophthalmopathy.

The sequences come from peripheral blood mononuclear cells (PBMCs), collected at new diagnosis, from a patient treated with antithyroid drugs. These receptors all stem from a woman between 18 and 29 years old with Graves disease. Donor details come from another sample of the same person, matched by shared clones.

This clonotype was found many times. V is TRBV16 and J is TRBJ1-4, with TRBD1 matching 7 bases. The length of the CDR3 is 15 residues. Losses at the gene ends were 2 bases for V and 8 bases for J; bases not matched to a gene: 8. Germline values: CDR1 KGHSY, CDR2 FQNENV. As DNA, the CDR3 is TGTGCCAGCAGCCAACTCGGCAGGGGGAACGAAAAACTGTTTTTT. This sequence encodes CASSQLGRGNEKLFF.

This clonotype was counted ten times or more. This chain uses TRBV25-1 with TRBJ2-3, with 15 bases fitting TRBD2. V lost 2 bases, J lost 6 bases, and 9 bases stayed unmatched. CDR1 and CDR2 (germline): MGHDK, SYGVNS. The CDR3 contains 18 residues. CDR3 sequence: CASSEATGTSGGMDTQYF. As DNA, the CDR3 is TGTGCCAGCAGTGAAGCTACCGGGACTAGCGGGGGGATGGATACGCAGTATTTT.

This clonotype has at least ten counts. J is TRBJ2-5 and V is TRBV12-3 or TRBV12-4; no firm D call. This CDR3 has 14 amino acids. The V end lost 6 bases, the J end lost 5 bases, and 16 bases lay between the germline ends. This chain's CDR3 is CASSPGVGVETQYF. DNA of the CDR3: TGTGCCAGCAGCCCTGGGGTGGGCGTCGAGACCCAGTACTTC.

There are many counts of this clonotype. The chain combines TRBV12-3 or TRBV12-4 with TRBJ2-2; TRBD2 agrees at 12 bases. The J segment lost 0 bases and the V segment lost 10 bases, leaving 6 bases of the junction unmatched. The length of the CDR3 is 16 residues. The CDR3 sequence: CATTLAGGANTGELFF. CDR3 sequence (DNA): TGTGCCACTACCCTAGCGGGGGGGGCGAACACCGGGGAGCTGTTTTTT.

This clonotype was recorded a few times. The chain is built from TRBV24-1 and TRBJ2-6, with a weak D call TRBD1 (5 bases). The CDR3 sequence is 16 residues long. CDR1 KGHDR and CDR2 SFDVKD come from the germline V gene. V was trimmed by 5 bases and J by 0 bases, leaving 10 bases between them. In DNA, the CDR3 is TGTGCCACCAGTGGCGGCAGGGCCTCTGGGGCCAACGTCCTGACTTTC. This gives the protein CATSGGRASGANVLTF.

This clonotype was recorded at least ten times. V usage is TRBV30 and J usage is TRBJ1-2; D is possibly TRBD1 (5 bases). The CDR3 spans 17 residues. The V and J ends lost 4 bases and 3 bases respectively, with 24 bases between them. Germline CDR1 GTSNPN, CDR2 SVGIG (reference sequence). CDR3 sequence: CAWKARVGLSGHYGYTF. The CDR3 nucleotides are TGTGCCTGGAAAGCCAGAGTCGGTTTGTCAGGGCACTATGGCTACACCTTC.